This TCR beta chain was captured by sequencing in a study of control samples from healthy donors and cancer patients. The method was immunoSEQ multiplex PCR; TCRdb's version includes in-frame clones alone and lacks a portion of them. The sample has 150,000 to 170,000 clones, approximately 94% seen once. This clone was observed once. This CDR3 spans 11 amino acids. The V end was cut by 6 bases, the J end by 8 bases, with 10 bases between. Germline V lookup: CDR1 SGHAT, CDR2 FQNNGV. This sequence originates from a man aged 35-49 years in good health. The specimen was blood. The chain recombines TRBV11-2 with TRBJ1-1, with unresolved D. The CDR3 spells CASRSGSEAFF. As DNA, the CDR3 is TGTGCCAGCAGATCGGGGTCCGAAGCTTTCTTT. Variable domain in full (rest from reference TRBV11-2 and TRBJ1-1): EAGVAQSPRYKIIEKRQSVAFWCNPISGHATLYWYQQILGQGPKLLIQFQNNGVVDDSQLPKDRFSAERLKGVDSTLKIQPAKLEDSAVYLCASRSGSEAFFGQGTRLTVV.